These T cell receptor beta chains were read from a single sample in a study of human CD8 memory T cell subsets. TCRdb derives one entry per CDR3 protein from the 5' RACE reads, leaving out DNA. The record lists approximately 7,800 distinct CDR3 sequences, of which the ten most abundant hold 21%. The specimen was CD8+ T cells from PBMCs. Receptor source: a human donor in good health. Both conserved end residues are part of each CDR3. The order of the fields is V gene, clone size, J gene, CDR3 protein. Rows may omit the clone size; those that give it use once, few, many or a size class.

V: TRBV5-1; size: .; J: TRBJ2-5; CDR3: CASAEFGGAGETQYF
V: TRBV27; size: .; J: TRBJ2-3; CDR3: CASSLIGTSGKNTQYF
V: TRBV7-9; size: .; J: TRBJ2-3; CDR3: CASSSSLQAFSQYF
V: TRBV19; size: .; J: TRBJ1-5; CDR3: CASSWDFHSNQPQHF
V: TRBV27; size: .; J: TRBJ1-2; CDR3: CASSLDQGRIYGYTF
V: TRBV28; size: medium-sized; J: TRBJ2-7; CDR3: CASSLRGQIYEQYF
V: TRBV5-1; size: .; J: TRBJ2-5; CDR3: CASSGSDEETQYF
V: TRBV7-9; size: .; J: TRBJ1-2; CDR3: CASSSYSSAQGYTF
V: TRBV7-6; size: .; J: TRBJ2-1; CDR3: CASSFGTGILNEQFF
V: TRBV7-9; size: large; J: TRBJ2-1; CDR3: CASSLWTSGNNEQFF
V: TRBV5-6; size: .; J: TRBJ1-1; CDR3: CASSLEGTEAFF
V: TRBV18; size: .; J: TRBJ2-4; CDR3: CASSLAGGPSDIQYF
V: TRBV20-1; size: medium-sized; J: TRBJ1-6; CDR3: CSARDPDRETSPLHF
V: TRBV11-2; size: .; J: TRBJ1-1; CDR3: CASSFGIGRDTEAFF
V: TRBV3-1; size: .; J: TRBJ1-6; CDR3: CASSQEVDRYNSPLHF
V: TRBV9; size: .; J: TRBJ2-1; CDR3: CASSVGGLAQNEQFF
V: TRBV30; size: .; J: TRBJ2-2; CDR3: CAWSVQRDSYSGELFF
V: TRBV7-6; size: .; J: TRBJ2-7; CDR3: CASSSGQGHEQYF
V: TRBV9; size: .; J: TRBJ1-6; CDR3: CASSARTDSPLHF
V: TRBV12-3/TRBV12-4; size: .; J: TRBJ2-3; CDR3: CASTYSSDTQYF
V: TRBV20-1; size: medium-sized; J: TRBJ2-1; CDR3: CSARDRDRVNEQFF
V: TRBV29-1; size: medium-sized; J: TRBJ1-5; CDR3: CSVESGTGGNQPQHF
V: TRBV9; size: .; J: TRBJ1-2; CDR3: CASSLTGRTDPYGYTF
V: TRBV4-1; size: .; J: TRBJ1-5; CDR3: CASSQAEFQPQHF
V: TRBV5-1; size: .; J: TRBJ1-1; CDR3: CASSWSSTSSNTEAFF
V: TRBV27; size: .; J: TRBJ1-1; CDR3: CASSFGGNTEAFF
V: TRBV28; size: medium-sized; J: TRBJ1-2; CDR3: CASSIRQGAWRYGYTF
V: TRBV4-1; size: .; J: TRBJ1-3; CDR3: CASSPDGLGNTIYF
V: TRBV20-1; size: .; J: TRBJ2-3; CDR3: CSAPPAGDLDTQYF
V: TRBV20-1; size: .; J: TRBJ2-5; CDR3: CSAQPTGTSEETQYF
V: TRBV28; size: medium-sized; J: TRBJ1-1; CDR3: CATIWGVRGDAFF
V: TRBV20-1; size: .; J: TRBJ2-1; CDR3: CSASLMSVHYNEQFF
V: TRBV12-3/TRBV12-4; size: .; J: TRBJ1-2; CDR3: CASSIGWGDGYTF
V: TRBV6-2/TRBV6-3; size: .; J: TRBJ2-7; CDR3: CASRPGTGDSYEQYF
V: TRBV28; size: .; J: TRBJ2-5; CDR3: CASTIGTGGDETQYF
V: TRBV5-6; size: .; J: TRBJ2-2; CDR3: CASSPTGGRFTGELFF
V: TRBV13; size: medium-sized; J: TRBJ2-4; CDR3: CASSLRDIQYF
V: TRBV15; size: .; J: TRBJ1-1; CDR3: CATEGKGERTEAFF
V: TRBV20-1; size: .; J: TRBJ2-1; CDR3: CSVPTSRTYNEQFF
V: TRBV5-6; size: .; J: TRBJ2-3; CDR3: CASSLASADTQYF
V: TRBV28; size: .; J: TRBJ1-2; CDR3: CASTLTRAGYGYTF
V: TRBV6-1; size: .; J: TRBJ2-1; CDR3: CASSETSGTYNEQFF
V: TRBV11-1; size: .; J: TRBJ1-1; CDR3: CASSIGTGGPTEAFF
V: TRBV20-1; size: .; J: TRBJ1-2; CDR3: CSARGGTGDGYTF
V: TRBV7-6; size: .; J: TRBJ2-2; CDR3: CASSESGTGELFF
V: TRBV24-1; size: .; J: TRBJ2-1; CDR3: CATSPSGKQQFF
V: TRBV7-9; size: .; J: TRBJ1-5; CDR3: CASSRGPDNEGQPQHF
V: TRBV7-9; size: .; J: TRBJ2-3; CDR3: CASSLVRGERDTQYF
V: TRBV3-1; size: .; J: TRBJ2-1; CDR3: CASSQKRLTYNEQFF
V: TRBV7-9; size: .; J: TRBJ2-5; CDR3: CASSPTGGPQETQYF
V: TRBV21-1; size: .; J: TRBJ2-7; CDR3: CARIRRLPYEQYF
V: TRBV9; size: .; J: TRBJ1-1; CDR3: CASSPPLGVLNTEAFF
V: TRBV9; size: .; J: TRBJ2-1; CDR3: CASSASGTSVNEQFF
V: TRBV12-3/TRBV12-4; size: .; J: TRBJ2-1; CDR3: CASSSTGSNYNEQFF
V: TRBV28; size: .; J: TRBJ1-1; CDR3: CASCWRGTEAFF